These T cell receptor beta chains were read from a single sample in a study of T cells in Graves' hyperthyroidism and ophthalmopathy. TCRdb re-called the multiplex PCR reads through MiXCR, storing one row per CDR3 protein. The sample consists of 550,000 to 700,000 distinct CDR3 sequences, roughly 14% of them appearing once. Sample: blood. Source of these receptors: a woman aged 40 to 50 with Graves' ophthalmopathy. Each CDR3 is given with its conserved first and last residue. D genes are given only for firm matches. Only part of the rows carry a size: once, few, many, or a class if the clone is expanded.

v_gene	d_gene	j_gene	abundance	CDR3aa	CDR3nt
TRBV29-1	TRBD2	TRBJ2-5	.	CGGGSQETQYF	TGCGGGGGGGGGTCGCAAGAGACCCAGTACTTC
TRBV19	.	TRBJ2-5	many	CATEEDRSATQYF	TGTGCCACCGAGGAAGACAGGTCGGCGACCCAGTACTTC
TRBV28	.	TRBJ2-7	.	CASSWEGRLGSYEQYF	TGTGCCAGCAGTTGGGAAGGTCGTTTGGGCTCCTACGAGCAGTACTTC
TRBV30	TRBD1	TRBJ1-1	many	CAFGAGGLLTEAFF	TGTGCCTTTGGGGCAGGGGGCTTACTCACTGAAGCTTTCTTT
TRBV12-3/TRBV12-4	.	TRBJ1-1	few	CAGSFGTSSGNTEAFF	TGTGCCGGCAGTTTCGGGACCTCCTCCGGGAACACTGAAGCTTTCTTT
TRBV5-1	.	TRBJ1-3	many	CASSSSGHSGNTIYF	TGCGCCAGCAGCTCGTCAGGTCACTCTGGAAACACCATATATTTT
TRBV19	.	TRBJ1-2	.	CASRNPGTMGGYTF	TGTGCCAGTAGGAATCCCGGGACGATGGGCGGCTACACCTTC
TRBV30	.	TRBJ2-2	many	CAWSVAGVGELFF	TGTGCCTGGAGTGTGGCAGGGGTCGGGGAGCTGTTTTTT
TRBV6-1	.	TRBJ1-2	.	CASDTGALSRGYTF	TGTGCCAGCGACACCGGGGCCCTATCGCGTGGCTACACCTTC
TRBV6-2/TRBV6-3	TRBD2	TRBJ2-7	many	CASSYPRTSGKRSYEQYF	TGTGCCAGCAGCTACCCTCGGACTAGCGGGAAGAGGTCCTACGAGCAGTACTTC
TRBV4-2	TRBD2	TRBJ2-7	.	CASSPRGSGGNYEQYF	TGTGCCAGCAGCCCCAGGGGTAGCGGGGGAAACTACGAGCAGTACTTC
TRBV6-1	TRBD2	TRBJ2-7	few	CASNRELAGAYEQYF	TGTGCCAGCAATCGAGAACTAGCGGGGGCCTACGAGCAGTACTTC
TRBV3-1	TRBD2	TRBJ2-7	.	CAVGLAGTYEQYF	TGTGCCGTCGGACTAGCGGGAACCTACGAGCAGTACTTC